This TCR beta chain was sequenced for a study of somatic mutations in cytotoxic T cells in rheumatoid arthritis. Study-level background: Flow sorting of some V beta antibody-stained T cells reached nearly 100% purity, with V beta1+ cells also TCRB-sequenced.

Germline loops: CDR1 SGHVS, CDR2 FQNEAQ. This CDR3 region has 19 residues. Trimming at V came to 3 bases and at J to 3 bases, leaving 15 bases not matched to a gene. The repertoire was sequenced with immunoSEQ multiplex PCR; TCRdb's copy has only in-frame clones and lacks some. The sample carries several thousand clones, roughly 60% recorded once. This clonotype was obtained from a woman between 35 and 50 years old in good health. The chain links TRBV7-8 to TRBJ2-1, with 9 bases matching TRBD1. The sequencing sample was made of CD8+ T cells sorted from blood. In DNA, the CDR3 is TGTGCCAGCAGCTTTAGGGCCACAGGGGGCGTACCCAACTACAATGAGCAGTTCTTC. Its translation is CASSFRATGGVPNYNEQFF.